This is a list of T cell receptor beta chains from one sample in a study of technical replicates of blood from a handful of donors. Sequencing used immunoSEQ multiplex PCR; TCRdb keeps in-frame clones, though not all of them. The table includes approximately 69,000 clones, over 80% detected once. The sequencing input was PBMCs. Receptors originate from a human donor in good health. Some clones in this sample may be carry-over from other donors' samples. Both conserved end residues are part of each CDR3. A D gene is named only where the DNA matches it firmly. A row's size may be missing; if present it is once, few, many or a size class.

abundance: .; j_gene: TRBJ2-7; v_gene: TRBV7-2; d_gene: TRBD2; CDR3nt: TGTGCCAGCAGCTCAGGGGGGCGGGAGGGCCGCTACGAGCAGTACTTC; CDR3aa: CASSSGGREGRYEQYF
abundance: .; j_gene: TRBJ2-7; v_gene: TRBV19; d_gene: .; CDR3nt: TGTGCCAGTAGTTCGCCGAGGATCCCCTACGAGCAGTACTTC; CDR3aa: CASSSPRIPYEQYF
abundance: .; j_gene: TRBJ1-5; v_gene: TRBV18; d_gene: TRBD1; CDR3nt: TGTGCCAGCTCACCAGGGGACAGGTCCTTTAATCAGCCCCAGCATTTT; CDR3aa: CASSPGDRSFNQPQHF
abundance: .; j_gene: TRBJ2-7; v_gene: TRBV5-6; d_gene: TRBD2; CDR3nt: TGTGCCAGCAGCTTACTAGCGGGGGACACCTACGAGCAGTACTTC; CDR3aa: CASSLLAGDTYEQYF
abundance: .; j_gene: TRBJ2-2; v_gene: TRBV19; d_gene: .; CDR3nt: TGTGCCACATCCAACACGCCGAACACCGGGGAGCTGTTTTTT; CDR3aa: CATSNTPNTGELFF
abundance: .; j_gene: TRBJ2-7; v_gene: TRBV4-3; d_gene: TRBD1; CDR3nt: TGCGCCAGCAGCACCGGGACAGGGTCCTACGAGCAGTACTTC; CDR3aa: CASSTGTGSYEQYF
abundance: .; j_gene: TRBJ1-5; v_gene: TRBV5-6; d_gene: .; CDR3nt: TGTGCCAGCAGCTTGGGGCTTTATAAGCCCCAGCATTTT; CDR3aa: CASSLGLYKPQHF
abundance: .; j_gene: TRBJ1-2; v_gene: TRBV29-1; d_gene: TRBD1; CDR3nt: TGCAGCGTTGTCCCGGGACAGGGGGCGCGTAACTATGGCTACACCTTC; CDR3aa: CSVVPGQGARNYGYTF
abundance: .; j_gene: TRBJ2-1; v_gene: TRBV30; d_gene: TRBD2; CDR3nt: TGTGCCTGGAGTGCCCTGTTAGCGGGAGTGGGGAATGAGCAGTTCTTC; CDR3aa: CAWSALLAGVGNEQFF
abundance: .; j_gene: TRBJ1-1; v_gene: TRBV7-2; d_gene: .; CDR3nt: TGTGCCAGCAGCTTACAGCGGAACACTGAAGCTTTCTTT; CDR3aa: CASSLQRNTEAFF
abundance: .; j_gene: TRBJ1-1; v_gene: TRBV7-7; d_gene: .; CDR3nt: TGTGCCAGCAGCTTACAAATGAACACTGAAGCTTTCTTT; CDR3aa: CASSLQMNTEAFF
abundance: .; j_gene: TRBJ2-1; v_gene: TRBV9; d_gene: .; CDR3nt: TGTGCCAGCAGCGTAGGGGGGGGGCGGAGCTCCTACAATGAGCAGTTCTTC; CDR3aa: CASSVGGGRSSYNEQFF
abundance: .; j_gene: TRBJ2-1; v_gene: TRBV19; d_gene: TRBD2; CDR3nt: TGTGCCAGTAGTTCGAGCGGGGGTGAACGGATCTCCTACAATGAGCAGTTCTTC; CDR3aa: CASSSSGGERISYNEQFF
abundance: .; j_gene: TRBJ2-7; v_gene: TRBV18; d_gene: TRBD2; CDR3nt: TGTGCCAGCTCACCGGGACTAGCGGTTAGCTCCTACGAGCAGTACTTC; CDR3aa: CASSPGLAVSSYEQYF
abundance: once; j_gene: TRBJ1-2; v_gene: TRBV7-9; d_gene: TRBD1; CDR3nt: TGTGCCAGCAGCCCGGGACAGGGCCATGGCTACACCTTC; CDR3aa: CASSPGQGHGYTF
abundance: .; j_gene: TRBJ2-7; v_gene: TRBV29-1; d_gene: .; CDR3nt: TGCAGCGTTGCCGGGAGCTACGAGCAGTACTTC; CDR3aa: CSVAGSYEQYF
abundance: few; j_gene: TRBJ2-7; v_gene: TRBV4-2; d_gene: TRBD1; CDR3nt: TGTGCCAGCAGCCAAGACAGGGGGAGCTCCTACGAGCAGTACTTC; CDR3aa: CASSQDRGSSYEQYF
abundance: once; j_gene: TRBJ2-1; v_gene: TRBV9; d_gene: .; CDR3nt: TGTGCCAGCAGCGTAGGAACTAGCTTTGCTGTAGGTGAGCAGTTCTTC; CDR3aa: CASSVGTSFAVGEQFF
abundance: .; j_gene: TRBJ1-2; v_gene: TRBV10-3; d_gene: TRBD1; CDR3nt: TGTGCCATCAGTGACACAGGGGACTATGGCTACACCTTC; CDR3aa: CAISDTGDYGYTF
abundance: .; j_gene: TRBJ1-2; v_gene: TRBV4-2; d_gene: .; CDR3nt: TGTGCCAGCAGCCAGGCATCGTCGGGACAAAGGACTAACTATGGCTACACCTTC; CDR3aa: CASSQASSGQRTNYGYTF
abundance: .; j_gene: TRBJ1-4; v_gene: TRBV4-3; d_gene: .; CDR3nt: TGCGCCAGCAGCCAAGATAGAGGGCTTAGTGAAAAACTGTTTTTT; CDR3aa: CASSQDRGLSEKLFF
abundance: .; j_gene: TRBJ2-2; v_gene: TRBV6-5; d_gene: TRBD2; CDR3nt: TGTGCCAAGGGAGGGCCGAGCACCGGGGAGCTGTTTTTT; CDR3aa: CAKGGPSTGELFF